The 24 T cell receptor beta chains presented below share a single source sample, sequenced in a study of blood T cells in healthy people across ages. Through a sample-barcoded 5' primer and a J-beta primer mix, a second PCR was run for roughly 7 to 11 cycles. Via MiXCR, TCRdb re-called the 5' RACE reads, giving one row per CDR3 protein. This table has about 780,000 distinct CDR3 sequences, 35% to 50% appearing once. Sequencing used blood. All receptors come from a man older than 75 in good health.

A few counts support this clonotype. The J gene is TRBJ2-1, the V gene TRBV20-1; D gene ambiguous. The CDR3 is made up of 13 amino acids. Germline V CDR1 and CDR2: DFQATT, SNEGSKA (reference sequence). Trimming cost V 8 bases and J 0 bases, with 11 bases left between them. The CDR3 region has the DNA TGCAGTATCGACAAGAGCTCCTACAATGAGCAGTTCTTC. Residues: CSIDKSSYNEQFF.

The chain carries TRBV29-1 and TRBJ2-7; possibly TRBD1 or TRBD2 for D (7 bases each). V lost 6 bases and J 7 bases, leaving 19 bases between the germline ends. The germline V gene encodes CDR1 SQVTM and CDR2 ANQGSEA. The CDR3 is 13 amino acids. The CDR3 region is CSVRGTATGEQYF. In nucleotides, the CDR3 is TGCAGCGTGCGGGGGACAGCCACAGGGGAGCAGTACTTC.

On this clonotype itself: Compared with germline, one end of the junction differs, possibly owing to a read error. This chain joins TRBV12-3 or TRBV12-4 and TRBJ1-1; D call uncertain. This CDR3 is 14 amino acids long. This chain's CDR3 is CAGSVGGYYTEAFF. As DNA, the CDR3 is TGTGCCGGCAGTGTTGGCGGGTATTACACTGAAGCTTTCTTT.

The rearrangement links TRBV10-3 to TRBJ2-2; tentative D call: TRBD1 (5 bases). Germline assignment: CDR1 ENHRY and CDR2 SYGVKD. The CDR3 has 16 amino acids. Trimming took off 0 bases at V and 3 bases at J, with 11 bases between the two ends. This chain's CDR3 is CAISESGVVDTGELFF. The CDR3 DNA reads as TGTGCCATCAGTGAGTCAGGGGTAGTCGACACCGGGGAGCTGTTTTTT.

This clonotype was recorded once. V usage is TRBV20-1 and J usage is TRBJ1-1; D is ambiguous. V lost 3 bases and J lost 9, with 11 bases in between. Germline V gives CDR1 DFQATT, CDR2 SNEGSKA (reference sequence). The CDR3 is made up of 11 amino acids. Here the CDR3 reads CSAREVFKAFF. CDR3 nucleotide sequence: TGCAGTGCTAGGGAGGTCTTTAAAGCTTTCTTT.

DNA for the CDR3: TGTGCCAGCAGTTTCCAGGGGCTGGAGACCCAGTACTTC. Its translation is CASSFQGLETQYF. The chain links TRBV28 to TRBJ2-5; possibly TRBD1 for D (6 bases). Germline lookup yields CDR1 MDHEN and CDR2 SYDVKM. With 3 bases removed from V and 5 bases from J, the gap between germline ends came to 10 bases. The CDR3 totals 13 residues.

This clonotype was observed once. J is TRBJ2-2 and V is TRBV5-1; TRBD2 matches at 7 bases. The germline V gene has CDR1 SGHRS and CDR2 YFSETQ. The CDR3 is 17 residues long. Germline trimming cut 0 bases from V and 2 bases from J; bases unmatched to any gene: 7. CDR3 loop: CASSLAPAGRNTGELFF. The CDR3 nucleotides read TGCGCCAGCAGCTTGGCCCCAGCGGGACGAAACACCGGGGAGCTGTTTTTT.

The V gene is TRBV6-1, the J gene TRBJ2-1; 12 nucleotides agree with TRBD1. CDR1 and CDR2 from the germline V gene are MNHNS and SASEGT. This CDR3 is 16 amino acids long. V shed 7 bases and J 7 bases; nucleotides not matched to a gene: 11. The CDR3 loop reads CASIVPGQGAWNEQFF. CDR3 in DNA: TGTGCCAGCATAGTCCCGGGACAGGGGGCCTGGAATGAGCAGTTCTTC.

Worth noting for this clonotype: Since a much larger clone is just one base distant, this may be a read error. The chain joins TRBV20-1 to TRBJ2-7; D is possibly TRBD1 or TRBD2 (5 bases each). Germline-derived CDR1 and CDR2 are DFQATT and SNEGSKA (reference sequence). Between the trimmed V and J ends, which lost 6 bases and 5 bases, there was a span of 17 bases. This CDR3 is built from 13 residues. CDR3 in amino acids: CSAVPGPPDEQYF. The CDR3 coding sequence is TGCAGTGCAGTCCCGGGACCTCCTGACGAGCAGTACTTC.

V gene TRBV29-1 combines with J gene TRBJ2-3; D unresolved. Per the germline V gene, CDR1 is SQVTM and CDR2 is ANQGSEA. V gave up 4 bases and J gave up 6 bases, with 8 bases separating them. This CDR3 is built from 11 residues. The CDR3 here is CSVVVRDTQYF. The CDR3 coding sequence is TGCAGCGTTGTAGTGCGGGATACGCAGTATTTT.

This clonotype was observed many times. The chain uses TRBV18 and TRBJ2-3; D gene unclear. The CDR3 runs to 12 residues. V shed 6 bases and J shed 6 bases, with 10 bases lying between them. Per the germline V gene, CDR1 is KGHSH and CDR2 is LQKENI. CDR3 region: CASSATEDTQYF. The CDR3 nucleotides are TGTGCCAGCTCTGCCACTGAGGATACGCAGTATTTT.

This clonotype was observed many times. V usage is TRBV20-1 and J usage is TRBJ2-7, with D tentatively TRBD1 (6 bases). Germline CDR1 DFQATT, CDR2 SNEGSKA (reference sequence). CDR3 length: 15 amino acids. Deletions cut 0 bases from V and 5 bases from J, with 17 bases between. The CDR3 nucleotides are TGCAGTGCTAGAGATCTCCGAACAGGGCACGACGAGCAGTACTTC. It yields the protein CSARDLRTGHDEQYF.

This chain connects TRBV7-2 to TRBJ2-3; 8 positions agree with TRBD2. From germline, CDR1 is SGHTA and CDR2 FQGNSA. The junction had 4 bases not matched to a gene; V was cut back by 4 bases and J by 1 base. The CDR3 loop spans 15 amino acids. As DNA, the CDR3 is TGTGCCAGCAGCTATACAGCGGGGGGCACAGATACGCAGTATTTT. Amino acid sequence: CASSYTAGGTDTQYF.

CDR3 amino acids: CASSLAGNREQFF. The CDR3 DNA reads as TGCGCCAGCAGCTTGGCCGGAAATCGCGAGCAGTTCTTC. The V gene is TRBV5-1, the J gene TRBJ2-1; D not certain. The length of the CDR3 is 13 residues. V lost 0 bases and J lost 10, with 11 bases in between. Germline CDR1 and CDR2: SGHRS and YFSETQ.

For the CDR3, the DNA is TGTGCCAGCAGTGACTCGGGACAGGGCAAGTACTTC. Residues: CASSDSGQGKYF. This rearrangement joins TRBV2 to TRBJ2-5; 9 nucleotides agree with TRBD1. The V segment lost 3 bases and the J segment 12 bases; nucleotides outside the gene matches: 5. CDR3 length: 12 residues. The V gene's germline CDR1 is SNHLY and CDR2 FYNNEI.

This clonotype was observed a few times. V gene TRBV20-1 combines with J gene TRBJ2-3; tentative D call: TRBD2 (5 bases). V shed 1 base and J shed 0 bases, with 20 bases lying between them. Germline V lookup: CDR1 DFQATT, CDR2 SNEGSKA (reference sequence). This CDR3 comprises 18 residues. CDR3 sequence (DNA): TGCAGTGCTAGAGGCCCCTGGTCCTCAGCGGCTAGCACAGATACGCAGTATTTT. Protein product: CSARGPWSSAASTDTQYF.

This clonotype was seen more than once but under ten times. This may be a read error, as it is one base from a much larger clone. V and J are TRBV7-2 and TRBJ2-1, with TRBD2 identical over 8 bases. The CDR3 spans 15 residues. V was pared by 8 bases and J by 7 bases, with 13 bases of the junction left unmatched. CDR1 and CDR2 from the germline V gene are SGHTA and FQGNSA. CDR3: CASRPGRAGVNEQFF. The CDR3 DNA is TGTGCCAGCCGACCCGGACGAGCGGGAGTGAATGAGCAGTTCTTC.

The chain employs TRBV20-1 and TRBJ2-1, with D possibly TRBD2 on 6 matching bases. V was pared by 2 bases and J by 5 bases, with 16 bases between. CDR1 is DFQATT and CDR2 is SNEGSKA in the germline V gene (reference sequence). The CDR3 consists of 15 residues. The CDR3 DNA sequence: TGCAGTGCTAGATGGTTTAGCGGTCTACACAATGAGCAGTTCTTC. This translates into CSARWFSGLHNEQFF.

V and J are TRBV18 and TRBJ2-3; 8 nucleotides line up with TRBD2. Trimming took 3 bases from V and 2 from J; bases not matched to a gene: 4. The germline V gene encodes CDR1 KGHSH and CDR2 LQKENI. There are 15 residues in the CDR3. The CDR3 sequence: CASSPSGINTDTQYF. CDR3 DNA: TGTGCCAGCTCACCTAGCGGGATTAACACAGATACGCAGTATTTT.

The table lists this clonotype with a few counts. The rearrangement uses TRBV28 and TRBJ2-7, with D tentatively TRBD2 (6 bases). Germline loops: CDR1 MDHEN, CDR2 SYDVKM. This CDR3 comprises 13 residues. The CDR3 here is CASGGAISYEQYF. DNA of the CDR3: TGTGCTTCCGGGGGAGCGATCTCCTACGAGCAGTACTTC.

The chain couples TRBV7-3 to TRBJ2-1; the match to TRBD2 covers 12 bases. The CDR3 runs to 15 residues. Germline loops: CDR1 SGHTA, CDR2 FQGTGA. V trimming: 2 bases; J trimming: 10 bases; junction bases outside the gene matches: 6. DNA for the CDR3: TGTGCCAGCAGCTTACAACTAGCGGGGGGCAGCGAGCAGTTCTTC. It translates to CASSLQLAGGSEQFF. The full variable domain, in which reference TRBV7-3 and TRBJ2-1 provide the parts outside the CDR3, is GAGVSQTPSNKVTEKGKYVELRCDPISGHTALYWYRQSLGQGPEFLIYFQGTGAADDSGLPNDRFFAVRPEGSVSTLKIQRTERGDSAVYLCASSLQLAGGSEQFFGPGTRLTVL.

The V call is TRBV27, the J call TRBJ2-1, with 10 bases that match TRBD2. V gave up 7 bases and J gave up 8 bases; unmatched junction bases: 8. CDR3 length: 14 amino acids. Germline V gene data show CDR1 as MNHEY and CDR2 as SMNVEV (reference sequence). The CDR3 DNA reads as TGTGCCAGCACTCTGAGCGGGGGGGCCTATGAGCAGTTCTTC. Its protein is CASTLSGGAYEQFF.

The V and J genes are TRBV4-2 and TRBJ2-3; no reliable D call. Trimming stripped 5 bases from V and 8 bases from J, with 14 bases between. Germline V gene sequence: CDR1 LGHNA, CDR2 YNFKEQ. The CDR3 contains 13 residues. In DNA form, the CDR3 reads TGTGCCAGCAGCGGGATCTCCTCCGCTACGCAGTATTTT. Amino acid sequence: CASSGISSATQYF.

A few counts support this clonotype. This chain connects TRBV7-8 to TRBJ2-1, with 9 bases identical to TRBD2. In germline, CDR1 is SGHVS, CDR2 FQNEAQ. The CDR3 consists of 18 residues. The V gene end was trimmed by 1 base and the J gene end by 7 bases; junction bases not matched to a gene: 14. CDR3 sequence: CASSLVGSSGTMRNEQFF. CDR3 coding DNA: TGTGCCAGCAGCTTAGTAGGTTCTAGCGGGACAATGAGGAATGAGCAGTTCTTC.